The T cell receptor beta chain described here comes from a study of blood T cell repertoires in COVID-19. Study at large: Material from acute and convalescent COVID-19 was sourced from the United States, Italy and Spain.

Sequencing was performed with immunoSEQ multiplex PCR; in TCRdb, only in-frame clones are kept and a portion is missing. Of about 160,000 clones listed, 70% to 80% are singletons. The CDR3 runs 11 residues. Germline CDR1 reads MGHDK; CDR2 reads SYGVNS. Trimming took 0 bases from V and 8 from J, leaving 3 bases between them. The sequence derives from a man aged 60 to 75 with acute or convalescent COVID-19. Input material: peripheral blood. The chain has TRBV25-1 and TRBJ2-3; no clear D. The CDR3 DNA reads TGTGCCAGCAGTGAATACTTTACGCAGTATTTT. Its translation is CASSEYFTQYF.